The clone carrying this T cell receptor beta chain was seen a handful of times. A single record per CDR3 protein comes from TCRdb applying MiXCR to the RT-PCR reads. The top ten hold about 3% of the sample, which has about 540,000 distinct CDR3 sequences, 20% to 25% seen once. The entry originates in a study of response to subunit inactivated influenza vaccine. The same data also went into a second study, on T cells expressing NK-cell markers. Turning to that study: UMIs accompanied the 5'RACE template switching by which TCR beta cDNA was made. The authors sequenced eight donors, of whom seven were HCMV-seropositive and one was seronegative.

The specimen was CD4+ T cells sorted from PBMCs, collected about 13 days after vaccination. This TCR came from a man between 50 and 59 years old who received an inactivated influenza vaccine.

CDR3 in amino acids: CASSSGRRGRRSYEQYF. The DNA for the CDR3 is TGTGCCAGCAGCTCCGGACGACGGGGGAGAAGGTCCTACGAGCAGTACTTC. This chain uses TRBV11-2 with TRBJ2-7; weak D call: TRBD2 (6 bases). V was cut by 4 bases and J by 1 base, with 20 bases left in between. Germline lookup yields CDR1 SGHAT and CDR2 FQNNGV. The CDR3 totals 17 residues.